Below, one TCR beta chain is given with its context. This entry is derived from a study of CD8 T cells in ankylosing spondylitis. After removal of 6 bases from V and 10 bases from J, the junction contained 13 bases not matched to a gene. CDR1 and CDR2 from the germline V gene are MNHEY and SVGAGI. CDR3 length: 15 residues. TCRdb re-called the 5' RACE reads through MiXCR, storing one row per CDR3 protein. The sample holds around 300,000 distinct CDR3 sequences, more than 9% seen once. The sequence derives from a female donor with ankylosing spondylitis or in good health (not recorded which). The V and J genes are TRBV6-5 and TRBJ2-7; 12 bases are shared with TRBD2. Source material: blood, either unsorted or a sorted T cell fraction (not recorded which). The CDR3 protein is CASRLGTSGPIVQYF. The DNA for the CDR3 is TGTGCCAGCAGACTCGGGACTAGCGGGCCCATCGTCCAGTACTTC.